These 26 T cell receptor beta chains were all obtained from the same sample, sequenced in a study of cytomegalovirus exposure and HLA in healthy donors. The PCR used 60 Vbeta and 13 Jbeta primers. Profiled with immunoSEQ multiplex PCR; TCRdb holds only in-frame clones, not every one. The data show roughly 160,000 clones, with around four fifths seen just once and approximately 1.4% held by the top ten. Sequenced: PBMCs. The receptors were sampled from a man aged 25-45 years in good health and CMV-seronegative.

Remarks on this clone: Other DNA sequences of this sample code for an identical CDR3. The rearrangement uses TRBV27 and TRBJ2-7; TRBD1 aligns across 8 bases. V lost 4 bases and J lost 4; bases outside the gene matches: 6. Germline lookup yields CDR1 MNHEY and CDR2 SMNVEV (reference sequence). This CDR3 has 14 amino acids. CDR3 coding DNA: TGTGCCAGCAGTTCCGGGACAGGAGGGTACGAGCAGTACTTC. The encoded protein is CASSSGTGGYEQYF.

The chain carries TRBV7-9 and TRBJ1-4; TRBD1 agrees at 12 bases. Per germline, CDR1 SEHNR and CDR2 FQNEAQ (reference sequence). Unmatched junction bases numbered 6, after V lost 5 bases and J lost 5 bases. This CDR3 contains 16 residues. This CDR3 reads CASSQRDRGQNEKLFF. Written as DNA, the CDR3 is TGTGCCAGCAGCCAAAGGGACAGGGGGCAAAATGAAAAACTGTTTTTT.

The V gene is TRBV6-5, the J gene TRBJ2-5, with 12 bases identical to TRBD2. V was pared by 1 base and J by 5 bases, with 5 bases of the junction left unmatched. CDR3 length: 16 amino acids. Germline values: CDR1 MNHEY, CDR2 SVGAGI. CDR3 DNA: TGTGCCAGCAGTTACTTGGTGACTAGCGGGAGTGAGACCCAGTACTTC. Residues: CASSYLVTSGSETQYF.

The chain couples TRBV27 to TRBJ1-2; 9 bases fit TRBD1. This CDR3 region has 15 residues. Germline V CDR1 and CDR2: MNHEY, SMNVEV (reference sequence). V lost 2 bases, J lost 6 bases, and 7 bases stayed unmatched. DNA of the CDR3: TGTGCCAGCAGTTTACGACAGGGGGTGAGTGATGGCTACACCTTC. Translating it yields CASSLRQGVSDGYTF.

This clone was seen just once. The chain employs TRBV7-9 and TRBJ1-6; D perhaps matches TRBD1 (6 bases). Germline values: CDR1 SEHNR, CDR2 FQNEAQ (reference sequence). The CDR3 has 13 amino acids. V was cut by 5 bases and J by 8 bases, with 10 bases left in between. This CDR3 is CASSRTEHSPLHF. CDR3 nucleotides: TGTGCCAGCAGCCGGACAGAGCATTCACCCCTCCACTTT.

The chain combines TRBV5-6 with TRBJ1-2; D might be TRBD1 (6 bases). The V end was cut by 0 bases, the J end by 0 bases, with 21 bases between. CDR1 SGHDT and CDR2 YYEEEE come from the germline V gene. The CDR3 is 19 residues long. Written as DNA, the CDR3 is TGTGCCAGCAGCTTGGTGGTCAGGGACACGCGTACCTCTAACTATGGCTACACCTTC. This sequence encodes CASSLVVRDTRTSNYGYTF.

The chain carries TRBV7-2 and TRBJ2-7; the match to TRBD2 covers 8 bases. V lost 8 bases to trimming and J lost 1 base; unmatched junction nucleotides: 10. Per germline, CDR1 SGHTA and CDR2 FQGNSA. The CDR3 has 15 amino acids. CDR3 amino acids: CASSRGSGSSYEQYF. In nucleotides, the CDR3 is TGTGCCAGCTCGAGGGGGAGCGGGAGTTCCTACGAGCAGTACTTC.

The chain is built from TRBV18 and TRBJ1-2; TRBD1 agrees at 7 bases. Germline CDR1 reads KGHSH; CDR2 reads LQKENI. J gave up 5 bases and V 6 bases, and 9 bases lay outside the gene matches. The CDR3 is 14 amino acids. CDR3 amino acids: CASSTGDRSYGYTF. In DNA, the CDR3 is TGTGCCAGCTCTACAGGGGATCGGAGTTATGGCTACACCTTC.

A single count supports this clone. The chain combines TRBV2 with TRBJ1-4; no definite D call. V dropped 6 bases and J dropped 7 bases, with 15 bases sitting between them. Germline V gene lookup returns CDR1 SNHLY and CDR2 FYNNEI. This CDR3 is built from 14 residues. The CDR3 loop is CASRESGVGEKLFF. CDR3 in DNA: TGTGCCAGCAGAGAGAGCGGCGTGGGTGAAAAACTGTTTTTT.

The gene calls are TRBV4-3 and TRBJ2-1; TRBD2 might be the D (6 bases). The CDR3 has 13 amino acids. Trimming left V 4 bases short and J 8 bases short, with 12 bases between. The germline V gene has CDR1 LGHNA and CDR2 YSLEER. CDR3 sequence: CASSPEGEDEQFF. CDR3 DNA sequence: TGCGCCAGCAGCCCTGAAGGGGAGGATGAGCAGTTCTTC.

The chain combines TRBV15 with TRBJ1-5; tentative D call: TRBD1 (5 bases). Germline values: CDR1 LNHNV, CDR2 YYDKDF (reference sequence). The CDR3 sequence is 17 residues long. Trimming left V 1 base short and J 0 bases short, with 13 bases between. The CDR3 spells CATSRGIGGNSNQPQHF. The CDR3 coding sequence is TGTGCCACCAGCAGAGGAATTGGGGGGAATAGCAATCAGCCCCAGCATTTT.

This clone appeared once. CDR3 amino acids: CASRDYSGTSSDNEQFF. For the CDR3, the DNA is TGTGCCAGCAGGGATTATTCCGGGACTAGCTCGGACAATGAGCAGTTCTTC. V usage is TRBV28 and J usage is TRBJ2-1, with 9 bases that match TRBD2. The CDR3 consists of 17 residues. Germline CDR1 and CDR2: MDHEN and SYDVKM. Unmatched junction bases numbered 14, after V lost 6 bases and J lost 5 bases.

The chain uses TRBV9 and TRBJ1-2, with unresolved D. From germline, CDR1 is SGDLS and CDR2 YYNGEE. The CDR3 runs 13 residues. Trimming cost V 1 base and J 0 bases, with 4 bases left between them. CDR3 residues: CASSVIANYGYTF. CDR3 nucleotides: TGTGCCAGCAGCGTAATAGCTAACTATGGCTACACCTTC.

This clone was seen a single time. Its ends do not fully match the called genes, so a read error is possible. The V call is TRBV4-3, the J call TRBJ2-7; a weak D match, TRBD2 (5 bases). This CDR3 has 13 amino acids. The germline V gene encodes CDR1 LGHNA and CDR2 YSLEER. The DNA for the CDR3 is TGCGCCAGCAGCCAAGGGCCAGACTACAAGCAGTACTTC. This gives the protein CASSQGPDYKQYF.

J is TRBJ2-7 and V is TRBV25-1, with 9 bases that match TRBD2. The CDR3 has 14 amino acids. The germline gives CDR1 MGHDK, CDR2 SYGVNS. The V segment lost 6 bases and the J segment 6 bases; nucleotides outside the gene matches: 9. CDR3 DNA: TGTGCCAGCAGCATTCCGGGACTAGCCATCGAGCAGTACTTC. Its protein is CASSIPGLAIEQYF.

This clone was seen a single time. The gene calls are TRBV29-1 and TRBJ1-1, with D unclear. V lost 0 bases and J lost 5, with 10 bases in between. Germline CDR1 SQVTM, CDR2 ANQGSEA. This CDR3 has 13 amino acids. This CDR3 is CSVEDLSRTEAFF. Written as DNA, the CDR3 is TGCAGCGTTGAAGATCTATCCCGGACTGAAGCTTTCTTT.

This clone was counted a single time. This rearrangement joins TRBV7-6 to TRBJ2-5; D is ambiguous. Germline CDR1 reads SGHVS; CDR2 reads FNYEAQ. Trimming stripped 7 bases from V and 5 bases from J, with 11 bases between. This CDR3 has 12 amino acids. CDR3 in amino acids: CASNPVRETQYF. As DNA, the CDR3 is TGTGCCAGCAATCCGGTCCGGGAGACCCAGTACTTC.

This rearrangement joins TRBV28 to TRBJ1-1; D is perhaps TRBD1 (5 bases). The CDR3 totals 15 residues. From germline, CDR1 is MDHEN and CDR2 SYDVKM. Trimming pared 5 bases from V and 0 bases from J, leaving 13 bases between. This chain's CDR3 is CASSTGGVMNTEAFF. CDR3 DNA: TGTGCCAGCAGTACGGGGGGGGTGATGAACACTGAAGCTTTCTTT.

The V and J genes are TRBV9 and TRBJ2-1, with D possibly matching TRBD2 (6 bases). Trimming pared 0 bases from V and 9 bases from J, leaving 13 bases between. Germline CDR1 SGDLS, CDR2 YYNGEE. The length of the CDR3 is 14 residues. CDR3 in amino acids: CASSVGSGAFEQFF. The CDR3 nucleotides are TGTGCCAGCAGCGTAGGTTCGGGAGCTTTTGAGCAGTTCTTC.

V and J are TRBV6-5 and TRBJ1-2; the D is unclear. Germline values: CDR1 MNHEY, CDR2 SVGAGI. The ends were cut back, 0 bases at V and 5 bases at J, with 10 bases in the middle. The CDR3 covers 14 residues. The chain's CDR3 is CASSYSKRNYGYTF. The CDR3 nucleotides read TGTGCCAGCAGTTACTCCAAGCGGAATTATGGCTACACCTTC.

This chain connects TRBV7-2 to TRBJ2-2, with TRBD2 matching over 11 bases. V lost 6 bases to trimming and J lost 5 bases; unmatched junction nucleotides: 5. CDR3 length: 15 amino acids. Per the germline V gene, CDR1 is SGHTA and CDR2 is FQGNSA. The CDR3 bases are TGTGCCAGCAGTTTTAGCGGGGGGGCAACCGGGGAGCTGTTTTTT. Its translation: CASSFSGGATGELFF.

The chain is built from TRBV6-5 and TRBJ2-3, with 11 bases lining up with TRBD2. The trim removed 3 bases at V and 5 bases at J, leaving 4 bases unmatched. Germline loops: CDR1 MNHEY, CDR2 SVGAGI. The CDR3 sequence is 15 residues long. Here the CDR3 reads CASSYVAGGIDTQYF. As DNA, the CDR3 is TGTGCCAGCAGTTATGTAGCGGGGGGGATAGATACGCAGTATTTT.

This chain joins TRBV27 and TRBJ2-1, with TRBD2 matching 11 bases. In germline, CDR1 is MNHEY, CDR2 SMNVEV (reference sequence). This CDR3 has 16 residues. After removal of 3 bases from V and 6 bases from J, the junction contained 7 bases not matched to a gene. The CDR3 DNA reads TGTGCCAGCAGTTTTTACGGGACTAGCGGTTTCAATGAGCAGTTCTTC. This gives the protein CASSFYGTSGFNEQFF.

The chain links TRBV2 to TRBJ2-7; 9 bases agree with TRBD2. Trimming took 4 bases from V and 1 from J; bases not matched to a gene: 23. Germline CDR1 reads SNHLY; CDR2 reads FYNNEI. This CDR3 spans 21 amino acids. The CDR3 DNA reads as TGTGCCAGCAGTGTTTCCCCAGCGGGAGGTCCGCGGGCCCACGGATCCTACGAGCAGTACTTC. Amino acid sequence: CASSVSPAGGPRAHGSYEQYF.

This clone showed up just a few times. V and J are TRBV4-3 and TRBJ2-1, with 13 nucleotides matching TRBD2. CDR1 and CDR2 (germline): LGHNA, YSLEER. The CDR3 has 17 residues. V shed 0 bases and J 8 bases; nucleotides not matched to a gene: 7. The CDR3 spells CASSQELAGGLLDEQFF. The CDR3, as DNA: TGCGCCAGCAGCCAAGAACTAGCGGGGGGGCTTCTAGATGAGCAGTTCTTC.

The genes are TRBV10-2 and TRBJ2-7; weak D call: TRBD1 (6 bases). The CDR3 is 13 amino acids. Trimming stripped 3 bases from V and 4 bases from J, with 10 bases between. Germline values: CDR1 WSHSY, CDR2 SAAADI. CDR3 coding DNA: TGCGCCAGCAGTGAAGGGGGTCGTTACGAGCAGTACTTC. Translation gives CASSEGGRYEQYF.